This T cell receptor (beta chain) appears in the sequencing data of a study of blood T cell repertoires in COVID-19. Across the whole study: From the United States, Italy and Spain came samples of acute and convalescent COVID-19.

V gave up 2 bases and J gave up 7 bases, with 15 bases separating them. Germline V gene sequence: CDR1 SGHRS, CDR2 YFSETQ. This CDR3 has 15 amino acids. Study processing details: The assay estimated nucleated cells by amplifying reference gene primers. Produced via immunoSEQ multiplex PCR; TCRdb's table is partial and in-frame only. Clone size and the V and J calls come from that table; the DNA yielded D and trimming. The table includes roughly 45,000 clones, more than 85% detected once. The Seattle patients joined while their infection was active and were tracked longitudinally afterward. Sequenced: peripheral blood. This rearrangement joins TRBV5-1 to TRBJ2-2; D might be TRBD2 (7 bases). The receptor comes from a man aged 55 to 70 with COVID-19, enrolled during active disease. CDR3 DNA: TGCGCCAGCAGCTTTAACGGGGGGCTGAACGGGGAGCTGTTTTTT. Translation gives CASSFNGGLNGELFF.